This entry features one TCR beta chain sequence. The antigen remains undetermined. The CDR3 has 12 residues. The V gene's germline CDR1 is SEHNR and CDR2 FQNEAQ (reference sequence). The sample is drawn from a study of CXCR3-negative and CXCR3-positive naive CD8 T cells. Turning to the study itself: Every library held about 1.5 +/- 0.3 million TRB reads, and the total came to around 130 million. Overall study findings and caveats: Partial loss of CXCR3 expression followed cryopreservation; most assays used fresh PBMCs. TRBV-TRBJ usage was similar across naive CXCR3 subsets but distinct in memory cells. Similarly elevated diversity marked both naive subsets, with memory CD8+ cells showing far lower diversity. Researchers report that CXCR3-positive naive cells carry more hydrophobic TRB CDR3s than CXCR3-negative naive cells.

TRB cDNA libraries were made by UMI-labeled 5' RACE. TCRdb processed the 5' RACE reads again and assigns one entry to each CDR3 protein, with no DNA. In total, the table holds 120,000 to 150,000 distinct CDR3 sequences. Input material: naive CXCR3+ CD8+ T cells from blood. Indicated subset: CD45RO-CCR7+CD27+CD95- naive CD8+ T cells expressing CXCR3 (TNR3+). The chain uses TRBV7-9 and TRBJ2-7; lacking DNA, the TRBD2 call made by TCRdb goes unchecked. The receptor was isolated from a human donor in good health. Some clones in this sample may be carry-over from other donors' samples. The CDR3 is CASSLLAVEQYF.